Sequencing of this T cell receptor (beta chain) was carried out in a study of blood T cell repertoires in COVID-19. Germline values: CDR1 SNHLY, CDR2 FYNNEI. The CDR3 has 16 residues. The J segment lost 0 bases and the V segment lost 7 bases, leaving 8 bases of the junction unmatched. As originally analysed: By means of reference gene primer amplification, nucleated cell counts were estimated. TCRdb's table, derived via immunoSEQ multiplex PCR, lists solely in-frame clones and lacks some. The D gene and trimming were derived from the DNA, and the V and J assignments and clone size from that table. In the table there are 45,000 or so clones, about nine tenths of which are singletons.

The chain recombines TRBV2 with TRBJ1-4, with 7 positions matching TRBD1. This receptor was taken from a woman of 80 years or more with active COVID-19. The sample was peripheral blood. The CDR3 DNA reads as TGTGCCAGCACCCGGGACAGTACCTCAACTAATGAAAAACTGTTTTTT. This codes for CASTRDSTSTNEKLFF.